One and the same sample provided the 26 T cell receptor beta chains below, sequenced in a study of blood T cell repertoires in COVID-19 (dated by TCRdb to 2020 to 2021). The method was the immunoSEQ multiplex PCR assay. TCRdb stores this immuneACCESS table with in-frame sequences only. Part of the clones is absent; in the studies checked, under half of the shortfall reflects unresolved V genes, and no reason is known for the rest. This sample is represented by about 260,000 clones; less than 90% of them were singletons. Less than 5% of the sample is taken by the ten largest. Specimen: peripheral blood. The receptors stem from a man in his sixties who had recovered from COVID-19.

This rearrangement joins TRBV6-5 to TRBJ2-5; TRBD1 matches 9 bases. The CDR3 runs 15 residues. Germline loops: CDR1 MNHEY, CDR2 SVGAGI. With V trimmed by 6 bases and J by 4 bases, 9 bases remained unmatched. CDR3: CASRSRTGVGETQYF. DNA for the CDR3: TGTGCCAGCAGATCCCGGACAGGGGTGGGAGAGACCCAGTACTTC.

The chain links TRBV5-6 to TRBJ1-3; 7 bases map to TRBD1. There are 14 residues in the CDR3. V was clipped by 4 bases and J by 4 bases; unmatched bases: 5. Germline V gene lookup returns CDR1 SGHDT and CDR2 YYEEEE. The CDR3 nucleotides are TGTGCCAGCAGCAGGAGGGGACAGGGAAACACCATATATTTT. It translates to CASSRRGQGNTIYF.

The V and J genes are TRBV29-1 and TRBJ2-1; 9 bases are shared with TRBD1. With V trimmed by 7 bases and J by 7 bases, 8 bases remained unmatched. There are 13 residues in the CDR3. Per the germline V gene, CDR1 is SQVTM and CDR2 is ANQGSEA. The CDR3 loop is CSAQDRGRNEQFF. The CDR3 bases are TGCAGCGCCCAGGACAGGGGAAGAAATGAGCAGTTCTTC.

This chain links TRBV15 with TRBJ2-7; D may be TRBD2 (6 bases). CDR1 and CDR2 (germline): LNHNV, YYDKDF (reference sequence). V lost 0 bases and J 7 bases, leaving 13 bases between the germline ends. The CDR3 is 14 residues long. The CDR3 DNA sequence: TGTGCCACCAGCAGAGATGGGACTTCGGAAGAGCAGTACTTC. This codes for CATSRDGTSEEQYF.

The chain joins TRBV19 to TRBJ1-6; the D is unclear. The CDR3 has 16 amino acids. Germline-derived CDR1 and CDR2 are LNHDA and SQIVND (reference sequence). Trimming cost V 3 bases and J 0 bases, with 9 bases left between them. The CDR3 bases are TGTGCCAGTAGTATTTCGATCAGCTCCTATAATTCACCCCTCCACTTT. Amino acid sequence: CASSISISSYNSPLHF.

This rearrangement joins TRBV10-1 to TRBJ2-3; 12 positions match TRBD2. The CDR3 loop spans 19 amino acids. The V gene's germline CDR1 is WNHNN and CDR2 SYGVQD (reference sequence). V gave up 6 bases and J gave up 1 base; unmatched junction bases: 14. CDR3 residues: CASSEPGLAGSLGTDTQYF. The CDR3 DNA reads as TGCGCCAGCAGCGAACCCGGACTAGCGGGAAGCCTTGGCACAGATACGCAGTATTTT.

The chain links TRBV6-2 or TRBV6-3 to TRBJ1-1; 11 nucleotides align to TRBD1. From germline, CDR1 is MNHEY and CDR2 SVGEGT. This CDR3 is 16 amino acids long. The junction had 6 bases not matched to a gene; V was cut back by 0 bases and J by 6 bases. Here the CDR3 DNA reads TGTGCCAGCAGTTACTCCCTCCGGGACAGGGGGGCTGAAGCTTTCTTT. It encodes CASSYSLRDRGAEAFF.

V and J are TRBV3-1 (or the pseudogene TRBV3-2) and TRBJ1-2, with unresolved D. The CDR3 loop spans 15 amino acids. CDR1 is LGHDT, CDR2 YNNKEL, per germline (reference sequence). The germline V and J ends were trimmed by 1 base and 5 bases, with 14 bases remaining between them. The CDR3 DNA reads as TGTGCCAGCAGCCAAGGGCCGGGATCCACTTATGGCTACACCTTC. Its translation: CASSQGPGSTYGYTF.

The chain links TRBV7-2 to TRBJ2-6; 8 bases are shared with TRBD1. From germline, CDR1 is SGHTA and CDR2 FQGNSA. The CDR3 contains 18 residues. J lost 3 bases, V lost 2 bases, and 9 bases had no gene match. This chain's CDR3 is CASSLPRTGFGGANVLTF. CDR3 bases: TGTGCCAGCAGCTTACCCCGGACAGGGTTTGGTGGGGCCAACGTCCTGACTTTC. The complete variable domain, with remaining parts taken from reference TRBV7-2 and TRBJ2-6, reads GAGVSQSPSNKVTEKGKDVELRCDPISGHTALYWYRQSLGQGLEFLIYFQGNSAPDKSGLPSDRFSAERTGGSVSTLTIQRTQQEDSAVYLCASSLPRTGFGGANVLTFGAGSRLTVL.

This clone was seen only a few times. The chain has TRBV30 and TRBJ1-4, with TRBD1 identical over 9 bases. The CDR3 runs to 15 residues. The V segment lost 2 bases and the J segment 5 bases; nucleotides outside the gene matches: 6. Germline V gene sequence: CDR1 GTSNPN, CDR2 SVGIG (reference sequence). CDR3 loop: CAWSINRGLNEKLFF. As DNA, the CDR3 is TGTGCCTGGAGTATCAACAGGGGGCTCAATGAAAAACTGTTTTTT.

The rearrangement uses TRBV9 and TRBJ2-5; possibly TRBD1 for D (6 bases). The CDR3 totals 14 residues. Per the germline V gene, CDR1 is SGDLS and CDR2 is YYNGEE. V lost 3 bases to trimming and J lost 1 base, with 10 bases between them. In nucleotides, the CDR3 is TGTGCCAGCAGCGGACGGACAGCCCAAGAGACCCAGTACTTC. Encoded protein: CASSGRTAQETQYF.

V gene TRBV6-1 combines with J gene TRBJ1-5; 8 bases fit TRBD1. Germline-derived CDR1 and CDR2 are MNHNS and SASEGT. The CDR3 consists of 20 residues. V was pared by 2 bases and J by 3 bases, with 18 bases of the junction left unmatched. This chain's CDR3 is CASSESLLGLGTGPNQPQHF. The CDR3 DNA is TGTGCCAGCAGTGAATCCCTCCTTGGCCTAGGGACAGGCCCCAATCAGCCCCAGCATTTT.

The chain joins TRBV7-2 to TRBJ1-5; D not resolved. The V gene lost 1 base and the J gene lost 0 bases, with 13 bases spanning the gap. CDR3 size: 17 residues. Germline CDR1 is SGHTA and CDR2 is FQGNSA. Here the CDR3 DNA reads TGTGCCAGCAGCTTAGGGGAGGTGTCAGATAGCAATCAGCCCCAGCATTTT. Translation gives CASSLGEVSDSNQPQHF.

The chain links TRBV19 to TRBJ2-7, with 8 bases aligning to TRBD1. The ends lost 4 bases at V and 0 bases at J; junction bases unmatched: 8. The germline CDR1 and CDR2 sequences are LNHDA and SQIVND (reference sequence). This CDR3 spans 16 amino acids. CDR3 bases: TGTGCCAGTAGTAACGGACAGGGCTCGAGCTCCTACGAGCAGTACTTC. It specifies CASSNGQGSSSYEQYF.

The chain recombines TRBV5-6 with TRBJ2-3; no clear D gene. V was cut by 2 bases and J by 2 bases, with 15 bases left in between. This CDR3 is 16 amino acids long. Germline V lookup: CDR1 SGHDT, CDR2 YYEEEE. This chain's CDR3 is CASSLVSPGYTDTQYF. The CDR3 DNA is TGTGCCAGCAGCTTAGTTTCCCCCGGTTACACAGATACGCAGTATTTT.

The chain joins TRBV20-1 to TRBJ2-1; D remains unclear. From germline, CDR1 is DFQATT and CDR2 SNEGSKA (reference sequence). V gave up 4 bases and J gave up 7 bases, with 5 bases separating them. The length of the CDR3 is 10 residues. CDR3: CSAIRNEQFF. DNA for the CDR3: TGCAGTGCTATCAGGAATGAGCAGTTCTTC.

The chain links TRBV3-1 (or the pseudogene TRBV3-2) to TRBJ1-5; 8 bases agree with TRBD1. Germline V gene data show CDR1 as LGHDT and CDR2 as YNNKEL (reference sequence). J lost 1 base, V lost 3 bases, and 2 bases had no gene match. The CDR3 has 15 residues. The CDR3 loop is CASSQGQASNQPQHF. Written as DNA, the CDR3 is TGTGCCAGCAGCCAGGGACAGGCCAGCAATCAGCCCCAGCATTTT.

The V call is TRBV9, the J call TRBJ1-3, with D tentatively TRBD1 (5 bases). The ends were cut back, 3 bases at V and 0 bases at J, with 25 bases in the middle. The CDR3 length is 20 residues. Germline assignment: CDR1 SGDLS and CDR2 YYNGEE. In DNA form, the CDR3 reads TGTGCCAGCAGCGCGAATATACCTGGGAGGGGCTCAAGCTCTGGAAACACCATATATTTT. Its protein product is CASSANIPGRGSSSGNTIYF.

This clone was recorded only once. The CDR3 DNA reads as TGTGCCAGCAGTTACTACCTTCCCCAGAGCGATGAGCAGTTCTTC. This gives the protein CASSYYLPQSDEQFF. J is TRBJ2-1 and V is TRBV6-2 or TRBV6-3, with D unclear. Trimming cost V 1 base and J 8 bases, with 15 bases left between them. CDR1 is MNHEY, CDR2 SVGEGT, per germline. This CDR3 is built from 15 residues.

The chain carries TRBV3-1 (or the pseudogene TRBV3-2) and TRBJ1-4; maybe TRBD1 (5 bases). The CDR3 length is 12 residues. Germline V gene sequence: CDR1 LGHDT, CDR2 YNNKEL (reference sequence). V was shortened by 6 bases and J by 7 bases, with 9 bases between the two germline ends. The CDR3 spells CASSQRGEKLFF. CDR3 nucleotides: TGTGCCAGCAGTCAAAGGGGTGAAAAACTGTTTTTT.

The chain employs TRBV18 and TRBJ2-1; D is ambiguous. V dropped 3 bases and J dropped 0 bases, with 9 bases sitting between them. This CDR3 has 15 amino acids. Germline V gene data show CDR1 as KGHSH and CDR2 as LQKENI. The CDR3 reads CASSPEYSSYNEQFF. In DNA form, the CDR3 reads TGTGCCAGCTCACCCGAATATAGCTCCTACAATGAGCAGTTCTTC.

The chain combines TRBV29-1 with TRBJ1-4; 8 bases line up with TRBD1. The germline V gene encodes CDR1 SQVTM and CDR2 ANQGSEA. Trimming removed 7 bases from V and 8 bases from J; junction bases left unmatched: 6. The CDR3 contains 12 residues. CDR3 protein: CSARTGPEKLFF. DNA of the CDR3: TGCAGCGCCCGGACAGGGCCCGAAAAACTGTTTTTT.

This chain connects TRBV15 to TRBJ2-1; D may be TRBD1 (6 bases). The V end lost 4 bases, the J end lost 3 bases, and 10 bases lay between the germline ends. CDR1 LNHNV and CDR2 YYDKDF come from the germline V gene (reference sequence). The CDR3 sequence is 14 residues long. In nucleotides, the CDR3 is TGTGCCACCAGCACCCGGGACAACTACAATGAGCAGTTCTTC. Protein: CATSTRDNYNEQFF. Full variable domain (rest looked up from reference TRBV15 and TRBJ2-1): DAMVIQNPRYQVTQFGKPVTLSCSQTLNHNVMYWYQQKSSQAPKLLFHYYDKDFNNEADTPDNFQSRRPNTSFCFLDIRSPGLGDTAMYLCATSTRDNYNEQFFGPGTRLTVL.

This rearrangement joins TRBV6-5 to TRBJ2-7, with TRBD1 identical over 7 bases. The J segment lost 1 base and the V segment lost 2 bases, leaving 2 bases of the junction unmatched. The CDR3 is 14 residues long. Germline loops: CDR1 MNHEY, CDR2 SVGAGI. Here the CDR3 reads CASSYGQVSYEQYF. Here the CDR3 DNA reads TGTGCCAGCAGTTACGGACAGGTTTCCTACGAGCAGTACTTC.

This clone came up a few times. V usage is TRBV6-5 and J usage is TRBJ2-7; tentative D call: TRBD1 (5 bases). CDR1 and CDR2 (germline): MNHEY, SVGAGI. This CDR3 region has 13 residues. Trimming shortened V by 7 bases and J by 7 bases, and 17 bases separated the two germline ends. The CDR3 spells CASTRTLKWEQYF. CDR3 in DNA: TGTGCCAGCACAAGGACACTTAAGTGGGAGCAGTACTTC.

The rearrangement uses TRBV7-3 and TRBJ2-1, with 7 bases fitting TRBD2. Germline V gene lookup returns CDR1 SGHTA and CDR2 FQGTGA. J lost 7 bases, V lost 5 bases, and 5 bases had no gene match. The CDR3 spans 13 residues. The DNA for the CDR3 is TGTGCCAGCAGCCCGGGGGGACGGAATGAGCAGTTCTTC. This encodes CASSPGGRNEQFF.